A selection of T cell receptor beta chains follows, all from one sample in a study of shared clonotypes between healthy human individuals. This table comes from immunoSEQ multiplex PCR, and its TCRdb copy is limited to in-frame clones, with some not included. The table records roughly 1,100,000 clones, 75% of them present only once. Specimen: memory CD4+ T cells sorted from blood. The receptors come from a man between 18 and 29 years old in good health. Both conserved end residues are part of each CDR3. D genes are given only for firm matches. Only some rows state a clone size, as once, few, many or a class for expanded clones.

NA	TRBJ1-6	TRBV7-2	once	CASSLAFFGGNSPLHF	TGTGCCAGCAGCTTAGCATTTTTTGGGGGGAATTCACCCCTCCACTTT
NA	TRBJ1-1	TRBV5-4	NA	CASSLGRANTEAFF	TGTGCCAGCAGCTTGGGACGGGCGAACACTGAAGCTTTCTTT
TRBD1	TRBJ1-2	TRBV2	NA	CASSEALQGAGGYTF	TGTGCCAGCAGTGAAGCGCTTCAGGGGGCCGGTGGCTACACCTTC
NA	TRBJ2-5	TRBV19	NA	CASSMGGGSETQYF	TGTGCCAGTAGTATGGGGGGAGGCAGTGAGACCCAGTACTTC
TRBD1	TRBJ2-3	TRBV6-5	NA	CASSRQGGDTQYF	TGTGCCAGCAGCCGACAGGGTGGGGATACGCAGTATTTT
TRBD2	TRBJ2-1	TRBV7-8	NA	CASSLGTSYNEQFF	TGTGCCAGCAGCTTAGGGACTAGCTACAATGAGCAGTTCTTC
NA	TRBJ2-2	TRBV13	many	CASRDPGDRAGELFF	TGTGCCAGCAGGGACCCAGGGGATCGCGCCGGGGAGCTGTTTTTT
NA	TRBJ1-2	TRBV2	NA	CASREGLGRGYTF	TGTGCCAGCCGAGAAGGGCTCGGCCGCGGCTACACCTTC
TRBD2	TRBJ2-7	TRBV5-5	NA	CASSPTSGGYEQYF	TGTGCCAGCAGTCCTACTAGCGGGGGCTACGAGCAGTACTTC
TRBD1	TRBJ1-6	TRBV18	NA	CASSGQGGNSPLHF	TGTGCCAGCTCAGGACAGGGGGGTAATTCACCCCTCCACTTT
NA	TRBJ2-2	TRBV2	few	CASSDRASNTGELFF	TGTGCCAGCAGTGACCGGGCTTCGAACACCGGGGAGCTGTTTTTT
NA	TRBJ2-1	TRBV19	few	CASSISGALGVNEQFF	TGTGCCAGTAGTATTTCTGGGGCTCTGGGGGTCAATGAGCAGTTCTTC
TRBD1	TRBJ1-3	TRBV7-2	NA	CASSPGTGGNTIYF	TGTGCCAGCAGCCCCGGGACAGGGGGAAACACCATATATTTT
NA	TRBJ2-5	TRBV4-3	NA	CASSQDGWGVETQYF	TGCGCCAGCAGCCAAGATGGGTGGGGGGTAGAGACCCAGTACTTC
TRBD1	TRBJ2-7	TRBV5-6	few	CASSSTGGLYEQYF	TGTGCCAGCAGCTCGACAGGGGGTCTGTACGAGCAGTACTTC
TRBD1	TRBJ1-2	TRBV10-3	once	CAISGGWTGGVYGYTF	TGTGCCATCAGTGGCGGCTGGACAGGGGGGGTCTATGGCTACACCTTC
TRBD1	TRBJ1-4	TRBV28	few	CASRRQGANEKLFF	TGTGCCAGCAGACGACAGGGGGCTAATGAAAAACTGTTTTTT
NA	TRBJ2-7	TRBV28	NA	CASSSGVEQYF	TGTGCCAGCAGTTCAGGGGTCGAGCAGTACTTC
TRBD2	TRBJ2-3	TRBV11-2	many	CASSLGLAGGPDTQYF	TGTGCCAGCAGCTTAGGACTAGCGGGGGGGCCAGATACGCAGTATTTT
TRBD1	TRBJ2-1	TRBV9	NA	CASSVAGTGGPYEQFF	TGTGCCAGCAGCGTCGCCGGGACAGGGGGTCCTTATGAGCAGTTCTTC
NA	TRBJ2-1	TRBV28	NA	CASSSRSGAVGPNEQFF	TGTGCCAGCAGTTCCCGTTCGGGGGCCGTTGGACCCAATGAGCAGTTCTTC
TRBD1	TRBJ2-6	TRBV5-4	NA	CASSPRTGFPGANVLTF	TGTGCCAGCAGCCCTCGGACAGGATTCCCTGGGGCCAACGTCCTGACTTTC
TRBD1	TRBJ1-2	TRBV6-5	few	CASSGGQGRGYTF	TGTGCCAGCAGTGGAGGACAGGGGAGGGGCTACACCTTC
NA	TRBJ1-5	TRBV6-5	NA	CASSGMGNQPQHF	TGTGCCAGCAGTGGGATGGGCAATCAGCCCCAGCATTTT
NA	TRBJ2-6	TRBV1	NA	CTSSHTGGTGANVLTF	TGCACCAGCAGCCACACAGGGGGCACCGGGGCCAACGTCCTGACTTTC
NA	TRBJ2-7	TRBV6-1	NA	CASSSELREQYF	TGTGCCAGCTCCTCGGAACTGCGCGAGCAGTACTTC
NA	TRBJ2-2	TRBV9	few	CASTNKDLGRNGELFF	TGTGCCAGCACCAACAAGGACCTGGGCCGGAACGGGGAGCTGTTTTTT
NA	TRBJ1-1	TRBV19	NA	CASNQDTEAFF	TGTGCCAGCAACCAGGACACTGAAGCTTTCTTT
NA	TRBJ1-5	TRBV7-9	few	CASSLDRGGDQPQHF	TGTGCCAGCAGCTTAGATCGGGGAGGGGATCAGCCCCAGCATTTT
TRBD2	TRBJ2-7	TRBV30	NA	CAWSAPSAGGYEQYF	TGTGCCTGGAGTGCACCGTCAGCGGGGGGCTACGAGCAGTACTTC
NA	TRBJ1-1	TRBV5-1	NA	CASSLAGPTTEAFF	TGCGCCAGCAGCTTGGCCGGACCAACTACTGAAGCTTTCTTT
NA	TRBJ2-7	TRBV30	NA	CACRGQVTYEQYF	TGTGCCTGCCGCGGGCAGGTAACCTACGAGCAGTACTTC
NA	TRBJ2-7	TRBV6-6	NA	CATWDTGTYEQYF	TGTGCCACCTGGGACACGGGAACCTACGAGCAGTACTTC
TRBD2	TRBJ2-7	TRBV6-5	NA	CASSSVAGEQYF	TGTGCCAGCAGTTCCGTAGCGGGGGAGCAGTACTTC
TRBD2	TRBJ2-7	TRBV6-5	NA	CASSRTSGAYEQCF	TGTGCCAGCAGTCGGACTAGCGGGGCCTACGAGCAGTGCTTC
NA	TRBJ2-3	TRBV2	NA	CASRPMITARHSTDTQYF	TGTGCCAGCAGACCGATGATCACAGCGCGACACTCCACAGATACGCAGTATTTT
NA	TRBJ1-6	TRBV7-2	NA	CASSLNWINSPLHF	TGTGCCAGCAGCTTAAATTGGATAAATTCACCCCTCCACTTT
TRBD2	TRBJ2-2	TRBV19	NA	CASSPGLAGSGELFF	TGTGCCAGTAGTCCGGGACTAGCGGGGTCCGGGGAGCTGTTTTTT
NA	TRBJ2-6	TRBV5-1	NA	CASSLTGAGANVLTF	TGCGCCAGCAGCCTGACAGGTGCTGGGGCCAACGTCCTGACTTTC
TRBD2	TRBJ2-5	TRBV11-2	NA	CASTYAGGPQETQYF	TGTGCCAGCACCTATGCGGGGGGGCCGCAAGAGACCCAGTACTTC
NA	TRBJ1-1	TRBV11-2	NA	CASSLTPGNTEAFF	TGTGCCAGCAGCCTCACCCCCGGGAACACTGAAGCTTTCTTT
TRBD2	TRBJ2-5	TRBV6-7	NA	CASSVDSCGRAVETQYF	TGTGCCAGCAGTGTGGACTCCTGCGGGAGGGCCGTTGAGACCCAGTACTTC
TRBD1	TRBJ1-6	TRBV9	NA	CASSVGTGNSPLHF	TGTGCCAGCAGCGTTGGGACAGGGAATTCACCCCTCCACTTT
NA	TRBJ2-7	TRBV18	NA	CASSPTAVAYEQYF	TGTGCCAGCTCACCGACGGCCGTCGCCTACGAGCAGTACTTC
NA	TRBJ2-1	TRBV10-3	NA	CAISESGTRDDNEQFF	TGTGCCATCAGTGAGTCGGGAACTAGGGATGACAATGAGCAGTTCTTC
TRBD2	TRBJ2-5	TRBV2	NA	CASSGPAGGQETQYF	TGTGCCAGCAGTGGCCCAGCGGGGGGGCAGGAGACCCAGTACTTC
NA	TRBJ2-1	TRBV2	NA	CASSLEAGRASGMGNEQFF	TGTGCCAGCAGCCTCGAGGCAGGTCGGGCGTCTGGGATGGGGAATGAGCAGTTCTTC
TRBD2	TRBJ2-5	TRBV10-3	once	CAISESGLAGVAGETQYF	TGTGCCATCAGTGAGTCTGGACTAGCGGGAGTAGCGGGAGAGACCCAGTACTTC